The clone carrying this T cell receptor (beta chain) has ten or more counts. This sample is drawn from a study of patients and donors after allogeneic stem cell transplantation. Via MiXCR, TCRdb re-called the RT-PCR reads, giving one row per CDR3 protein. The sample carries some 960,000 distinct CDR3 sequences, roughly 17% recorded once. The receptor was derived from a human donor who was either an allogeneic HSCT recipient or a stem cell or donor lymphocyte infusion donor (not recorded which). It is not recorded whose cells these are; they may come from a transplant donor. Specimen: blood, either unsorted or a sorted T cell fraction (not recorded which).

This CDR3 is CASSPLSGGAVEQYF. DNA for the CDR3: TGTGCCAGCAGTCCTCTTAGCGGGGGGGCGGTTGAGCAGTACTTC. The rearrangement uses TRBV12-3 or TRBV12-4 and TRBJ2-7; 11 nucleotides align to TRBD2. This CDR3 region has 15 residues. V lost 5 bases and J lost 7; bases outside the gene matches: 10.